The rows below give T cell receptor beta chains drawn from one sample of a study of blood T cell repertoires in COVID-19. Assay: immunoSEQ multiplex PCR; the TCRdb copy retains only in-frame clones and omits some. This sample has approximately 270,000 clones, with just under 90% found just once. Sequenced material: PBMCs or T cells enriched from blood (not recorded which). Receptors were obtained from a woman aged 55-69 years who had recovered from COVID-19. CDR3s include the opening cysteine and the closing phenylalanine or tryptophan. Each record gives: J gene, V gene, clone size, CDR3 length, D gene, CDR3 DNA, CDR3 protein. A D gene is named only where the DNA matches it firmly. Where a row states a size, it is once, few, many or the class of an expanded clone; other rows omit it.

>TRBJ2-3|TRBV3-1/TRBV3-2|-|12|-
TGTGCCAGCAGCTCGGGGACAGATACGCAGTATTTT
CASSSGTDTQYF
>TRBJ2-1|TRBV28|-|16|-
TGTGCCTGCTTAGGGGGGGTAAGGGTCTCCTACAATGAGCAGTTCTTC
CACLGGVRVSYNEQFF
>TRBJ1-1|TRBV12-3/TRBV12-4|-|13|-
TGTGCCAGCAGGTACAGGGAGGGCACTGAAGCTTTCTTT
CASRYREGTEAFF
>TRBJ1-6|TRBV28|-|13|TRBD1
TGTGCCAGCAGGAGGACAGGGGGAACACCCCTCCACTTT
CASRRTGGTPLHF
>TRBJ2-3|TRBV19|-|13|-
TGTGCCAGTAGTATTAGCGGCACAGATACGCAGTATTTT
CASSISGTDTQYF
>TRBJ1-1|TRBV6-5|-|13|-
TGTGCCAGCATTACCCAGGGCGTCGCTGAAGCTTTCTTT
CASITQGVAEAFF
>TRBJ2-7|TRBV7-8|-|14|-
TGTGCCAGCAGCTTAGTCGGGAAGCCTTACGAGCAGTACTTC
CASSLVGKPYEQYF
>TRBJ2-5|TRBV5-1|-|15|-
TGCGCCAGCAGCATCGGAGCAGGAGGACAAGAGACCCAGTACTTC
CASSIGAGGQETQYF
>TRBJ1-2|TRBV10-3|-|17|TRBD1
TGTGCCATCAGTGAACTACGGGAACAGGGGGCGCGCTATGGCTACACCTTC
CAISELREQGARYGYTF
>TRBJ1-5|TRBV6-1|-|15|TRBD1
TGTGCCAGCAGTGAAGCTGGGACAGGGATTCAGCCCCAGCATTTT
CASSEAGTGIQPQHF
>TRBJ2-3|TRBV3-1/TRBV3-2|-|19|TRBD2
TGTGCCAGCAGCACCCGACTAGCGGGAGCGGTCGGGGGCACAGATACGCAGTATTTT
CASSTRLAGAVGGTDTQYF
>TRBJ2-7|TRBV5-1|-|14|-
TGCGCCAGCAGCTTGGCCGGGATCAGTTACGAGCAGTACTTC
CASSLAGISYEQYF
>TRBJ2-5|TRBV21-1|-|16|-
TGTGCCAGCAGCAAAGGTAGCGGGGGTACCCAAGAGACCCAGTACTTC
CASSKGSGGTQETQYF
>TRBJ2-1|TRBV19|-|17|TRBD2
TGTGCCAGTAGTTTTAAGGGACTAGCGGGGAGCTACAATGAGCAGTTCTTC
CASSFKGLAGSYNEQFF
>TRBJ1-4|TRBV28|-|15|-
TGTGCCAGCAGTTGGGAGGGGCGGGGTAATGAAAAACTGTTTTTT
CASSWEGRGNEKLFF
>TRBJ2-5|TRBV12-5|-|13|TRBD2
TGTGCTAGTGGTTCAGCGGGAGGAGAGACCCAGTACTTC
CASGSAGGETQYF
>TRBJ1-1|TRBV30|-|11|-
TGTGCCTGGAGCAGACAGATCGAAGCTTTCTTT
CAWSRQIEAFF
>TRBJ1-5|TRBV5-8|-|14|TRBD1
TGTGCCAGCAGCTTAGACAGGGTGAATCAGCCCCAGCATTTT
CASSLDRVNQPQHF
>TRBJ1-6|TRBV2|-|15|TRBD1
TGTGCCAGCAGTCCGACAGGGGGCGTCAATTCACCCCTCCACTTT
CASSPTGGVNSPLHF
>TRBJ2-7|TRBV12-3/TRBV12-4|-|13|-
TGTGCCAGCAGTTTAAGCTTCGAGGCCGGGCAGTACTTC
CASSLSFEAGQYF
>TRBJ2-5|TRBV11-2|once|14|-
TGTGCCAGCAGCTTAGAGTACGGCGGCGAGACCCAGTACTTC
CASSLEYGGETQYF
>TRBJ1-5|TRBV28|once|14|-
TGTGCCAGCAGTTTAGGAGGCGGCAATCAGCCCCAGCATTTT
CASSLGGGNQPQHF
>TRBJ2-3|TRBV2|-|14|TRBD2
TGTGCCAGTCTAGGACTAGCGGGGACAGATACGCAGTATTTT
CASLGLAGTDTQYF
>TRBJ1-6|TRBV5-1|-|14|-
TGCGCCAGCAGCTTTGACAGCCATAATTCACCCCTCCACTTT
CASSFDSHNSPLHF
>TRBJ1-1|TRBV19|-|14|-
TGTGCCAGTAGTATAGGGGGCAGTAACACTGAAGCTTTCTTT
CASSIGGSNTEAFF
>TRBJ2-7|TRBV27|-|14|TRBD1
TGTGCCAGCAGTTTATCAACAGGGGGCTACGAGCAGTACTTC
CASSLSTGGYEQYF